This TCR beta chain was identified in a study of T cells in Graves' hyperthyroidism and ophthalmopathy. Regions amplified from RNA transcripts were the TCR beta CDR3 regions. Researchers ran a first-round RT-PCR on the TCR CDR3 using the HTBI primer set. TCRdb analysed the multiplex PCR reads with MiXCR anew, one entry per CDR3 protein. Of more than 550,000 distinct CDR3 sequences listed, approximately 15% are singletons. The V gene's germline CDR1 is SGHTA and CDR2 FQGTGA. CDR3 length: 14 residues. Trimming cost V 2 bases and J 4 bases, with 11 bases left between them. This clonotype was observed at least ten times. The antigen remains unidentified. Reasons for excluding patients were uncontrolled infection, other autoimmune disease, pregnancy or lactation. Findings of the study overall: The model identified upcoming ophthalmopathy a median about 7.1 months ahead of onset.

This rearrangement joins TRBV7-3 to TRBJ1-2; TRBD1 might be the D (5 bases). The clonotype comes from a man aged 45-65 years with Graves' hyperthyroidism. The sequencing sample was made of blood. CDR3 DNA: TGTGCCAGCAGCTTACGAAGGGGCGGCTATGGCTACACCTTC. Amino acid sequence: CASSLRRGGYGYTF.